The next 10 T cell receptor beta chains were all read from a single sample in a study of Graves' ophthalmopathy and Graves' hyperthyroidism. Amplified material comprised TCR beta CDR3 regions derived from RNA transcripts. First-round RT-PCR relied on HTBI primers, and a second-round multiplex PCR came next. One entry per CDR3 protein, called by TCRdb with MiXCR from the multiplex PCR reads. Seen here are hundreds of thousands of distinct CDR3 sequences, about 20% observed once, and the top ten hold around 7%. What was sequenced was peripheral blood. All receptors derive from a woman aged 18-35 years with stable Graves' hyperthyroidism. Some clones in this sample may be carry-over from other donors' samples.

For this clonotype: Relative to the germline gene, one junction end is altered; a read error may explain this. This chain connects TRBV9 to TRBJ1-6; D remains unclear. Germline V lookup: CDR1 SGDLS, CDR2 YYNGEE. The CDR3 extends over 11 amino acids. For the CDR3, the DNA is TGTGCCAGCGGCTCCAGTACACCCCTTCACTTT. Its protein product is CASGSSTPLHF.

In the case of this clonotype: A read error may explain this, as a much larger clone is one base away. V and J are TRBV28 and TRBJ2-2, with D perhaps matching TRBD1 (6 bases). This CDR3 contains 16 residues. V lost 6 bases and J lost 3, with 17 bases in between. Germline CDR1 is MDHEN and CDR2 is SYDVKM. CDR3 in amino acids: CASSLDRTYDTGELFF. The CDR3 region has the DNA TGTGCCAGCAGCCTTGACAGGACGTACGACACCGGGGAGCTGTTTTTT.

The V call is TRBV19, the J call TRBJ1-5, with D possibly being TRBD1 (6 bases). There are 18 residues in the CDR3. Germline-derived CDR1 and CDR2 are LNHDA and SQIVND (reference sequence). V was trimmed by 0 bases and J by 4 bases, leaving 19 bases between them. CDR3 bases: TGTGCCAGTAGTATAGATCCAGTCTGGGGGCTTTGGAATCAGCCCCAGCATTTT. Translated: CASSIDPVWGLWNQPQHF.

The rearrangement joins TRBV12-3 or TRBV12-4 to TRBJ1-2, with TRBD1 matching 10 bases. The CDR3 totals 14 residues. J lost 4 bases, V lost 2 bases, and 1 base had no gene match. As DNA, the CDR3 is TGTGCCAGCAGTTTACGACAGGGGGCCTATGGCTACACCTTC. It yields the protein CASSLRQGAYGYTF.

This clonotype was seen ten or more times. The genes are TRBV28 and TRBJ1-6, with D maybe TRBD1 (5 bases). Trimming removed 3 bases at V and 9 bases at J, with 12 bases between. This CDR3 is built from 14 residues. Germline V lookup: CDR1 MDHEN, CDR2 SYDVKM. CDR3 sequence (DNA): TGTGCCAGCAGTTTGTACAGGTCCCTTTCACCCCTCCACTTT. Protein product: CASSLYRSLSPLHF.

The J gene is TRBJ2-7, the V gene TRBV29-1; 7 nucleotides align to TRBD2. The ends lost 4 bases at V and 4 bases at J; junction bases unmatched: 4. CDR3 size: 12 residues. Germline V gene data show CDR1 as SQVTM and CDR2 as ANQGSEA. The CDR3 sequence is CSVGEGPYEQYF. The CDR3 region has the DNA TGCAGCGTTGGGGAGGGGCCGTACGAGCAGTACTTC.

V gene TRBV28 combines with J gene TRBJ2-7; 8 nucleotides match TRBD1. The J segment lost 2 bases and the V segment lost 6 bases, leaving 6 bases of the junction unmatched. Germline V gene sequence: CDR1 MDHEN, CDR2 SYDVKM. The CDR3 runs to 14 residues. CDR3 bases: TGTGCCAGCAGCACAGGGGACAGGACCTACGAGCAGTACTTC. Its protein is CASSTGDRTYEQYF.

This clonotype was recorded at least ten times. The rearrangement uses TRBV20-1 and TRBJ2-7; D is unclear. Between the trimmed V and J ends, which lost 3 bases and 7 bases, there was a span of 13 bases. CDR1 and CDR2 (germline): DFQATT, SNEGSKA (reference sequence). CDR3 length: 12 amino acids. DNA of the CDR3: TGCAGTGCTAGCCGGACCCTGTGGGAGCAGTACTTC. Its protein product is CSASRTLWEQYF.

In its sample, this clonotype was seen a few times. This rearrangement joins TRBV27 to TRBJ1-2; the match to TRBD1 covers 9 bases. The CDR3 has 16 amino acids. The germline V gene encodes CDR1 MNHEY and CDR2 SMNVEV (reference sequence). The ends lost 5 bases at V and 4 bases at J; junction bases unmatched: 11. DNA for the CDR3: TGTGCCAGCAGTCCCGAGGGACAGGGAGGGGGCTATGGCTACACCTTC. Translated, it gives CASSPEGQGGGYGYTF.

This clonotype was counted many times. The chain carries TRBV15 and TRBJ2-7; TRBD2 matches at 7 bases. This CDR3 region has 17 residues. Germline CDR1 and CDR2: LNHNV and YYDKDF (reference sequence). The junction had 8 bases not matched to a gene; V was cut back by 0 bases and J by 0 bases. This CDR3 reads CATSRDQLGGSSYEQYF. The DNA of the CDR3 is TGTGCCACCAGCAGAGATCAGTTGGGAGGGAGCTCCTACGAGCAGTACTTC.